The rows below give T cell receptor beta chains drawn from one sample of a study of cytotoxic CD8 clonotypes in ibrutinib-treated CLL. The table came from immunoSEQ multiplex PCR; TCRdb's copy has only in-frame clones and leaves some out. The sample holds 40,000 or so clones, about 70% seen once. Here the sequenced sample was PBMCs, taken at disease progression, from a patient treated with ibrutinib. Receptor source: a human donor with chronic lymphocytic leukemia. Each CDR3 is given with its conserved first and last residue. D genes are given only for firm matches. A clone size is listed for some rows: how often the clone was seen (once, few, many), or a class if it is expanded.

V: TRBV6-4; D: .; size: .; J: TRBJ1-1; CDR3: CASSPGANTEAFF; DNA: TGTGCCAGCAGTCCAGGGGCGAACACTGAAGCTTTCTTT
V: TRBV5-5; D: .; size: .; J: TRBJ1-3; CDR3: CASSNYAGSGNTIYF; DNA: TGTGCCAGCAGCAACTACGCAGGCTCTGGAAACACCATATATTTT
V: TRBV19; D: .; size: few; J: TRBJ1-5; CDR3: CASTQRDFHSNQPQHF; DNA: TGTGCCAGTACCCAAAGGGACTTTCATAGCAATCAGCCCCAGCATTTT
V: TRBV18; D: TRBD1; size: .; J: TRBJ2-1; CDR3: CASSPPGTGGVNEQFF; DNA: TGTGCCAGCTCACCACCAGGGACAGGGGGTGTCAATGAGCAGTTCTTC
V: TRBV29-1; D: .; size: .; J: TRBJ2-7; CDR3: CSVSDSSYEQYF; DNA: TGCAGCGTTTCTGACAGCTCCTACGAGCAGTACTTC
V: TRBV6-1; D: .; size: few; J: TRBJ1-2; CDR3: CASFLTVNYGYTF; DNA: TGTGCCAGCTTTCTAACAGTTAACTATGGCTACACCTTC
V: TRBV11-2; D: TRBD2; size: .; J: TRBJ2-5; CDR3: CASSKVATSGFQETQYF; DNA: TGTGCCAGCAGCAAGGTGGCGACTAGCGGGTTCCAAGAGACCCAGTACTTC
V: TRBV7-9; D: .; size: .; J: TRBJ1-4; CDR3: CASSFLGGGTNEKLFF; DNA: TGTGCCAGCAGCTTCCTTGGAGGGGGGACTAATGAAAAACTGTTTTTT
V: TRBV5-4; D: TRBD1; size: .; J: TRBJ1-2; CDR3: CASTLTGQARGYTF; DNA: TGTGCCAGCACCCTGACAGGGCAAGCAAGGGGCTACACCTTC
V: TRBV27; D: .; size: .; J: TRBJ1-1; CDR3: CASSLSIIRGRMNTEAFF; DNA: TGTGCCAGCAGTTTATCGATAATTCGGGGCAGGATGAACACTGAAGCTTTCTTT
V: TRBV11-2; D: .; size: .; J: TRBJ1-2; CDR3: CASSLTLGGSYGYTF; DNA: TGTGCCAGCAGCCTGACCTTGGGGGGGTCCTATGGCTACACCTTC
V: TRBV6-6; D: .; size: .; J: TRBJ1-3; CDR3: CASSYKQGSGNTIYF; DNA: TGTGCCAGCAGTTATAAACAGGGTTCTGGAAACACCATATATTTT
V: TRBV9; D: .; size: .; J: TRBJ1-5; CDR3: CAIRQALSNQPQHF; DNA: TGTGCCATAAGGCAAGCGTTGAGCAATCAGCCCCAGCATTTT
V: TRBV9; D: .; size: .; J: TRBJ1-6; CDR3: CASSEDTISYNSPLHF; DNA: TGTGCCAGCAGCGAGGATACGATCTCCTATAATTCACCCCTCCACTTT
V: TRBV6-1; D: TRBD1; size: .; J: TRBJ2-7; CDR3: CASSVTPGQSSYEQYF; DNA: TGTGCCAGCAGTGTCACGCCGGGACAGAGCTCCTACGAGCAGTACTTC
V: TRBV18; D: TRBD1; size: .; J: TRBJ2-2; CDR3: CASSPTGEGAGELFF; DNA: TGTGCCAGCTCACCCACAGGGGAAGGAGCCGGGGAGCTGTTTTTT
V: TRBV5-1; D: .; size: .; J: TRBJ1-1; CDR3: CASSLGPTENTEAFF; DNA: TGCGCCAGCAGCTTAGGACCGACAGAGAACACTGAAGCTTTCTTT
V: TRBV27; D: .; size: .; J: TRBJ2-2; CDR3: CASSFLDDRYTGELFF; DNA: TGTGCCAGCAGTTTTTTGGACGATCGATACACCGGGGAGCTGTTTTTT
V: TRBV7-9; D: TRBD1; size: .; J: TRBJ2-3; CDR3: CASSRQGWGPTDTQYF; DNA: TGTGCCAGCAGTCGACAGGGGTGGGGTCCCACAGATACGCAGTATTTT
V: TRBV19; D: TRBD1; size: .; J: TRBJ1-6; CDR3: CASSTLQQGAGSPLHF; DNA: TGTGCCAGTAGTACCCTGCAACAGGGGGCTGGGTCACCCCTCCACTTT
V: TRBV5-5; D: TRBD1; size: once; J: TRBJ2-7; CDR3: CASREQGAPYEQYF; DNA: TGTGCCAGCAGGGAACAGGGGGCCCCCTACGAGCAGTACTTC
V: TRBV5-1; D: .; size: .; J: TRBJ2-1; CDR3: CASSLGISGHYNEQFF; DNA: TGCGCCAGCAGCTTGGGGATATCGGGACACTACAATGAGCAGTTCTTC
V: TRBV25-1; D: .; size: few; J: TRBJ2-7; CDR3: CASSDPNRISYEQYF; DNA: TGTGCCAGCAGTGACCCCAACAGGATCTCCTACGAGCAGTACTTC
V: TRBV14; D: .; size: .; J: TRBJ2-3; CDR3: CASSTHPATPYTDTQYF; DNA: TGTGCCAGCAGCACACATCCCGCGACTCCGTACACAGATACGCAGTATTTT